The 31 T cell receptor beta chains reported below all come from one sample, sequenced in a study of blood T cell repertoires in COVID-19. Produced via immunoSEQ multiplex PCR; TCRdb's table is partial and in-frame only. In the table there are 450,000 to 500,000 clones, approximately 83% of which are singletons. The sequencing input was peripheral blood. Receptors originate from a human donor in a cohort sampled during active COVID-19.

The chain joins TRBV28 to TRBJ1-2, with D possibly TRBD1 on 5 matching bases. The V and J ends lost 8 bases and 8 bases respectively, with 21 bases between them. Germline V gene sequence: CDR1 MDHEN, CDR2 SYDVKM. This CDR3 is 14 amino acids long. The CDR3 nucleotides read TGTGCCAGCCTCCTGCGGCAGGGAGGAGGCGGCTACACCTTC. It codes for CASLLRQGGGGYTF.

The rearrangement links TRBV6-5 to TRBJ2-7; D possibly corresponds to TRBD1 (5 bases). Trimming took off 1 base at V and 1 base at J, with 8 bases between the two ends. This CDR3 has 14 amino acids. The V gene's germline CDR1 is MNHEY and CDR2 SVGAGI. The CDR3 protein is CASSYYDSSYEQYF. Written as DNA, the CDR3 is TGTGCCAGCAGTTACTACGACAGTTCCTACGAGCAGTACTTC.

This clone appeared a few times. This chain joins TRBV27 and TRBJ1-6; 9 bases align to TRBD1. The CDR3 totals 15 residues. Looked up from germline, CDR1 is MNHEY and CDR2 is SMNVEV (reference sequence). Trimming at V came to 6 bases and at J to 7 bases, leaving 7 bases not matched to a gene. The CDR3 DNA follows: TGTGCCAGCAGCGGTCCCGGGACAGGGAATTCACCCCTCCACTTT. It codes for CASSGPGTGNSPLHF.

The J gene is TRBJ1-1, the V gene TRBV12-5; D perhaps matches TRBD1 (6 bases). The CDR3 is 16 amino acids. Germline V lookup: CDR1 LGHNT, CDR2 FRNRAP. The V end was cut by 1 base, the J end by 3 bases, with 15 bases between. The CDR3 loop is CASGLGTPRGDTEAFF. In DNA form, the CDR3 reads TGTGCTAGTGGTTTGGGGACCCCCAGGGGCGACACTGAAGCTTTCTTT.

V gene TRBV25-1 combines with J gene TRBJ2-1; TRBD2 matches at 14 bases. The V gene's germline CDR1 is MGHDK and CDR2 SYGVNS. The ends lost 4 bases at V and 7 bases at J; junction bases unmatched: 6. The CDR3 is 16 amino acids. CDR3 loop: CASSARLAGGRNEQFF. The DNA for the CDR3 is TGTGCCAGCAGTGCGAGACTAGCGGGAGGGAGAAATGAGCAGTTCTTC.

The rearrangement links TRBV3-1 (or the pseudogene TRBV3-2) to TRBJ1-2; TRBD1 is a possible D gene (5 bases). V was shortened by 4 bases and J by 2 bases, with 20 bases between the two germline ends. The CDR3 spans 17 residues. CDR1 is LGHDT, CDR2 YNNKEL, per germline (reference sequence). Written as DNA, the CDR3 is TGTGCCAGCAGCCCTTATGGGAAAGGGTCAGGGAACTATGGCTACACCTTC. This gives the protein CASSPYGKGSGNYGYTF.

CDR3 region: CASSLEDSLASRQYF. As DNA, the CDR3 is TGTGCCAGCAGCTTAGAGGACTCCCTCGCCTCCCGGCAGTACTTC. This chain connects TRBV7-2 to TRBJ2-7; possibly TRBD2 for D (5 bases). The CDR3 contains 15 residues. The V gene lost 1 base and the J gene lost 9 bases, with 19 bases spanning the gap. Germline loops: CDR1 SGHTA, CDR2 FQGNSA.

The chain recombines TRBV5-1 with TRBJ1-4; D might be TRBD1 (5 bases). The ends were cut back, 2 bases at V and 0 bases at J, with 14 bases in the middle. The germline CDR1 and CDR2 sequences are SGHRS and YFSETQ. The CDR3 extends over 17 amino acids. CDR3 bases: TGCGCCAGCAGCTTCCCTTTGACAGACCCAACTAATGAAAAACTGTTTTTT. Translation: CASSFPLTDPTNEKLFF.

The V call is TRBV7-9, the J call TRBJ1-4; D gene unclear. Looked up from germline, CDR1 is SEHNR and CDR2 is FQNEAQ (reference sequence). Trimming pared 3 bases from V and 11 bases from J, leaving 16 bases between. The CDR3 runs 14 residues. Here the CDR3 DNA reads TGTGCCAGCAGCTTGGGCATTGATGATGGGAAACTGTTTTTT. This codes for CASSLGIDDGKLFF.

This clone was counted only a few times. V is TRBV12-3 or TRBV12-4 and J is TRBJ1-2, with 8 bases aligning to TRBD1. The CDR3 has 13 amino acids. V shed 5 bases and J 2 bases; nucleotides not matched to a gene: 1. The CDR3, as DNA: TGTGCCAGCAGTCGACAGGGGAACTATGGCTACACCTTC. This codes for CASSRQGNYGYTF.

The sample holds one count of this clone. The chain recombines TRBV4-3 with TRBJ2-1, with D possibly being TRBD2 (6 bases). CDR1 LGHNA and CDR2 YSLEER come from the germline V gene. This CDR3 is built from 15 residues. The germline V and J ends were trimmed by 3 bases and 2 bases, with 11 bases remaining between them. This chain's CDR3 is CASSHEEGPYNEQFF. CDR3 nucleotide sequence: TGCGCCAGCAGCCATGAGGAGGGCCCCTACAATGAGCAGTTCTTC.

The rearrangement links TRBV30 to TRBJ1-2, with D maybe TRBD1 (5 bases). This CDR3 is built from 13 residues. Trimming pared 2 bases from V and 8 bases from J, leaving 15 bases between. The germline CDR1 and CDR2 sequences are GTSNPN and SVGIG (reference sequence). CDR3 sequence reads: CAWSIGEGFGYTF. The CDR3 DNA reads as TGTGCCTGGAGTATCGGGGAGGGGTTCGGCTACACCTTC.

The gene calls are TRBV30 and TRBJ1-1, with D uncertain. CDR3 size: 13 residues. The V end lost 5 bases, the J end lost 1 base, and 11 bases lay between the germline ends. Germline CDR1 reads GTSNPN; CDR2 reads SVGIG (reference sequence). The chain's CDR3 is CAWEKNRNTEAFF. Written as DNA, the CDR3 is TGTGCCTGGGAAAAGAACAGGAACACTGAAGCTTTCTTT.

The chain joins TRBV5-1 to TRBJ2-3; D ambiguous. The CDR3 is 15 residues long. Germline V gene data show CDR1 as SGHRS and CDR2 as YFSETQ. V lost 4 bases and J lost 0, with 12 bases in between. The CDR3 protein is CASSPTGKSTDTQYF. The CDR3 DNA reads TGCGCCAGCAGCCCGACTGGAAAGAGCACAGATACGCAGTATTTT.

V gene TRBV6-5 combines with J gene TRBJ1-1; 8 bases match TRBD1. The V segment lost 2 bases and the J segment 4 bases; nucleotides outside the gene matches: 3. Germline V gene data show CDR1 as MNHEY and CDR2 as SVGAGI. CDR3 length equals 14 residues. The CDR3 here is CASSYHTGGTEAFF. The CDR3, as DNA: TGTGCCAGCAGTTACCATACAGGGGGCACTGAAGCTTTCTTT.

V is TRBV28 and J is TRBJ2-3; 9 bases line up with TRBD2. Germline V gene sequence: CDR1 MDHEN, CDR2 SYDVKM. The J segment lost 6 bases and the V segment lost 7 bases, leaving 8 bases of the junction unmatched. This CDR3 spans 14 amino acids. CDR3 nucleotide sequence: TGTGCCAGCACCCTCGGCGGGAGGGCTGATACGCAGTATTTT. This translates into CASTLGGRADTQYF.

V and J are TRBV7-3 and TRBJ2-1; 7 positions match TRBD2. Germline V gene sequence: CDR1 SGHTA, CDR2 FQGTGA. The CDR3 is 15 amino acids. The junction had 8 bases not matched to a gene; V was cut back by 6 bases and J by 3 bases. The CDR3 is CASSPARGGYNEQFF. The DNA of the CDR3 is TGTGCCAGCAGTCCCGCCCGCGGGGGCTACAATGAGCAGTTCTTC.

The chain recombines TRBV19 with TRBJ2-3; TRBD2 matches 10 bases. The CDR3 totals 14 residues. With 10 bases clipped from V and 7 bases from J, the junction kept 11 bases outside the gene matches. CDR1 LNHDA and CDR2 SQIVND come from the germline V gene (reference sequence). Written as DNA, the CDR3 is TGTGCCACTCGGACTAGCGGACACTTAAATACGCAGTATTTT. This sequence encodes CATRTSGHLNTQYF. The complete variable domain, with remaining parts taken from reference TRBV19 and TRBJ2-3, reads DGGITQSPKYLFRKEGQNVTLSCEQNLNHDAMYWYRQDPGQGLRLIYYSQIVNDFQKGDIAEGYSVSREKKESFPLTVTSAQKNPTAFYLCATRTSGHLNTQYFGPGTRLTVL.

The chain employs TRBV6-5 and TRBJ2-7; 10 bases line up with TRBD2. The CDR3 contains 15 residues. V lost 3 bases and J lost 5; bases outside the gene matches: 7. Germline V gene sequence: CDR1 MNHEY, CDR2 SVGAGI. The CDR3 loop reads CASSYKLAGGHEQYF. The CDR3 DNA reads TGTGCCAGCAGTTATAAGTTAGCGGGAGGTCACGAGCAGTACTTC.

V is TRBV4-1 and J is TRBJ1-2; 8 nucleotides align to TRBD1. Trimming took 1 base from V and 4 from J; bases not matched to a gene: 8. This CDR3 is 16 amino acids long. The germline CDR1 and CDR2 sequences are MGHRA and YSYEKL. The CDR3 loop reads CASSQGQDRVIYGYTF. The CDR3 region has the DNA TGCGCCAGCAGCCAAGGTCAGGACAGGGTGATCTATGGCTACACCTTC.

The chain couples TRBV11-3 to TRBJ2-3; unclear D gene. CDR3 size: 14 residues. Trimming cost V 2 bases and J 2 bases, with 8 bases left between them. The germline gives CDR1 SGHNT, CDR2 YENEEA. CDR3 in amino acids: CASSLNPLTDTQYF. The CDR3 DNA reads TGTGCCAGCAGCTTAAACCCACTCACAGATACGCAGTATTTT.

This clone was seen just once. DNA of the CDR3: TGTGCCAGCGGCAGACTAGCGGCCTACGAGCAGTACTTC. Protein sequence: CASGRLAAYEQYF. The V and J genes are TRBV28 and TRBJ2-7; 9 positions match TRBD2. The CDR3 has 13 residues. V lost 8 bases, J lost 2 bases, and 4 bases stayed unmatched. Germline V gives CDR1 MDHEN, CDR2 SYDVKM.

Here the CDR3 reads CASSSHGTSGSLEQYF. CDR3 DNA: TGTGCCAGCAGCTCGCACGGGACTAGCGGGAGCCTCGAGCAGTACTTC. The rearrangement joins TRBV5-4 to TRBJ2-7, with 14 positions matching TRBD2. Germline V gene lookup returns CDR1 SGHNT and CDR2 YYREEE (reference sequence). The CDR3 extends over 16 amino acids. After removal of 3 bases from V and 6 bases from J, the junction contained 8 bases not matched to a gene.

J is TRBJ1-2 and V is TRBV19; perhaps TRBD1 as D (5 bases). This CDR3 region has 14 residues. V gave up 3 bases and J gave up 4 bases, with 12 bases separating them. Germline V CDR1 and CDR2: LNHDA, SQIVND (reference sequence). CDR3 residues: CASSIAGQSYGYTF. The DNA of the CDR3 is TGTGCCAGTAGTATTGCAGGGCAATCCTATGGCTACACCTTC.

The genes are TRBV5-6 and TRBJ2-2; D is perhaps TRBD2 (6 bases). Germline loops: CDR1 SGHDT, CDR2 YYEEEE. The CDR3 runs to 15 residues. V dropped 4 bases and J dropped 6 bases, with 16 bases sitting between them. CDR3 DNA sequence: TGTGCCAGCAGCAAAGGGGATTGGAGGGCCGGGGAGCTGTTTTTT. Translation: CASSKGDWRAGELFF. The variable domain in full, with the rest retrieved from reference TRBV5-6 and TRBJ2-2, is DAGVTQSPTHLIKTRGQQVTLRCSPKSGHDTVSWYQQALGQGPQFIFQYYEEEERQRGNFPDRFSGHQFPNYSSELNVNALLLGDSALYLCASSKGDWRAGELFFGEGSRLTVL.

This chain connects TRBV19 to TRBJ2-1; TRBD1 agrees at 9 bases. Trimming took 5 bases from V and 4 from J; bases not matched to a gene: 9. CDR1 and CDR2 from the germline V gene are LNHDA and SQIVND (reference sequence). This CDR3 has 16 residues. The chain's CDR3 is CASSRTGQGAYNEQFF. CDR3 sequence (DNA): TGTGCCAGTAGTCGGACGGGACAGGGAGCTTACAATGAGCAGTTCTTC.

The DNA for the CDR3 is TGTGCCAGCAGTGAAATCGTCCGCACTGAAGCTTTCTTT. Translated, it gives CASSEIVRTEAFF. V usage is TRBV2 and J usage is TRBJ1-1; D not certain. The CDR3 is 13 amino acids. The germline CDR1 and CDR2 sequences are SNHLY and FYNNEI. The V gene lost 2 bases and the J gene lost 4 bases, with 8 bases spanning the gap.

The V and J genes are TRBV27 and TRBJ1-1; no definite D call. The CDR3 contains 14 residues. V was clipped by 3 bases and J by 1 base, with 9 bases between them. Germline V gives CDR1 MNHEY, CDR2 SMNVEV (reference sequence). The CDR3 DNA reads as TGTGCCAGCAGTTTTCGGGGTCCGAACACTGAAGCTTTCTTT. Its protein is CASSFRGPNTEAFF.

This clone was recorded once. The chain carries TRBV6-5 and TRBJ1-1; D unresolved. Trimming shortened V by 6 bases and J by 0 bases, and 11 bases separated the two germline ends. The CDR3 has 14 amino acids. The germline V gene has CDR1 MNHEY and CDR2 SVGAGI. DNA for the CDR3: TGTGCCAGCAGCCCGTCGGGGTTGAACACTGAAGCTTTCTTT. It codes for CASSPSGLNTEAFF.

J is TRBJ1-1 and V is TRBV29-1; 8 nucleotides align to TRBD1. CDR1 and CDR2 from the germline V gene are SQVTM and ANQGSEA. With 7 bases clipped from V and 5 bases from J, the junction kept 12 bases outside the gene matches. The CDR3 covers 14 residues. CDR3 sequence reads: CSAGTGQGGTEAFF. DNA for the CDR3: TGCAGCGCCGGCACCGGACAGGGAGGTACTGAAGCTTTCTTT.

This sequence joins TRBV18 and TRBJ2-1, with a weak D call TRBD2 (6 bases). This CDR3 contains 16 residues. CDR1 and CDR2 from the germline V gene are KGHSH and LQKENI. V was trimmed by 2 bases and J by 2 bases, leaving 13 bases between them. This chain's CDR3 is CASSPRTGTAYNEQFF. DNA of the CDR3: TGTGCCAGCTCACCAAGGACGGGGACTGCCTACAATGAGCAGTTCTTC. The whole variable domain, filled in from reference TRBV18 and TRBJ2-1, reads NAGVMQNPRHLVRRRGQEARLRCSPMKGHSHVYWYRQLPEEGLKFMVYLQKENIIDESGMPKERFSAEFPKEGPSILRIQQVVRGDSAAYFCASSPRTGTAYNEQFFGPGTRLTVL.